The 21 T cell receptor beta chains listed next were all sequenced from one sample in a study of blood T cell repertoires in COVID-19. Repertoires were generated with immunoSEQ multiplex PCR, while TCRdb's copy carries only in-frame clones and drops some. The sample consists of approximately 390,000 clones, about 87% of them appearing once. Sequenced material: peripheral blood. These TCRs come from an older woman with COVID-19, enrolled during active disease.

This clone was detected a few times. The chain has TRBV6-5 and TRBJ1-2; TRBD1 might be the D (5 bases). Looked up from germline, CDR1 is MNHEY and CDR2 is SVGAGI. Trimming pared 6 bases from V and 8 bases from J, leaving 13 bases between. The CDR3 loop spans 12 amino acids. The CDR3 protein is CASRGEVRGYTF. The DNA for the CDR3 is TGTGCCAGCAGGGGGGAGGTTAGGGGCTACACCTTC.

The chain combines TRBV6-4 with TRBJ2-3, with 10 nucleotides matching TRBD2. Germline CDR1 and CDR2: MRHNA and SNTAGT. The CDR3 consists of 15 residues. V lost 6 bases to trimming and J lost 5 bases; unmatched junction nucleotides: 8. The CDR3 spells CASRPSGGAGDTQYF. In nucleotides, the CDR3 is TGTGCCAGCAGACCAAGCGGGGGGGCCGGAGATACGCAGTATTTT.

This chain uses TRBV9 with TRBJ1-1; the D gene is possibly TRBD1 (5 bases). This CDR3 region has 14 residues. Trimming stripped 4 bases from V and 2 bases from J, with 12 bases between. Germline V gene data show CDR1 as SGDLS and CDR2 as YYNGEE. The CDR3 sequence: CASSLNQGNTEAFF. CDR3 DNA: TGTGCCAGCAGCCTCAATCAGGGAAACACTGAAGCTTTCTTT.

The V and J genes are TRBV11-2 and TRBJ1-4; D may be TRBD1 (5 bases). The V gene lost 0 bases and the J gene lost 4 bases, with 9 bases spanning the gap. The CDR3 consists of 15 residues. CDR1 is SGHAT and CDR2 is FQNNGV in the germline V gene. The CDR3 DNA reads TGTGCCAGCAGCTTAGAGGCAGGGATTAATGAAAAACTGTTTTTT. This translates into CASSLEAGINEKLFF.

The chain has TRBV7-9 and TRBJ1-1; 8 nucleotides match TRBD1. J gave up 3 bases and V 5 bases, and 8 bases lay outside the gene matches. Germline CDR1 SEHNR, CDR2 FQNEAQ (reference sequence). This CDR3 contains 15 residues. This CDR3 is CASSPLQGGDTEAFF. The CDR3 coding sequence is TGTGCCAGCAGCCCCCTACAGGGGGGAGACACTGAAGCTTTCTTT. Full variable domain (outside the CDR3, taken from reference TRBV7-9 and TRBJ1-1): DTGVSQNPRHKITKRGQNVTFRCDPISEHNRLYWYRQTLGQGPEFLTYFQNEAQLEKSRLLSDRFSAERPKGSFSTLEIQRTEQGDSAMYLCASSPLQGGDTEAFFGQGTRLTVV.

A remark on this clone: At the DNA level, this CDR3 is encoded by other sequences in the same sample as well. V usage is TRBV5-1 and J usage is TRBJ2-7, with 7 bases lining up with TRBD1. The ends lost 4 bases at V and 2 bases at J; junction bases unmatched: 3. The CDR3 is 13 residues long. Germline lookup yields CDR1 SGHRS and CDR2 YFSETQ. CDR3 loop: CASSPDRPYEQYF. The CDR3 coding sequence is TGCGCCAGCAGCCCGGACAGGCCCTACGAGCAGTACTTC.

This chain connects TRBV7-9 to TRBJ1-1; 9 bases line up with TRBD1. J lost 4 bases, V lost 5 bases, and 2 bases had no gene match. The CDR3 totals 13 residues. Per the germline V gene, CDR1 is SEHNR and CDR2 is FQNEAQ (reference sequence). The CDR3 coding sequence is TGTGCCAGCAGCGCGACAGGGGGCACTGAAGCTTTCTTT. Its translation is CASSATGGTEAFF.

This rearrangement joins TRBV7-3 to TRBJ2-3, with TRBD2 matching 12 bases. V trimming: 6 bases; J trimming: 7 bases; junction bases outside the gene matches: 8. The germline CDR1 and CDR2 sequences are SGHTA and FQGTGA. The CDR3 runs 15 residues. The CDR3 DNA follows: TGTGCCAGCAGTAGACTAGCGGGGGAGCTAAATACGCAGTATTTT. Its protein is CASSRLAGELNTQYF.

The rearrangement uses TRBV11-2 and TRBJ1-2; 7 nucleotides align to TRBD1. V was clipped by 1 base and J by 8 bases; unmatched bases: 10. The length of the CDR3 is 15 residues. Germline lookup yields CDR1 SGHAT and CDR2 FQNNGV. The CDR3, as DNA: TGTGCCAGCAGCTTAGGGGTGGCAGGGGGAGGAGGCTACACCTTC. It encodes CASSLGVAGGGGYTF.

The gene calls are TRBV7-3 and TRBJ2-1; perhaps TRBD2 as D (6 bases). This CDR3 contains 16 residues. V dropped 5 bases and J dropped 4 bases, with 18 bases sitting between them. In germline, CDR1 is SGHTA, CDR2 FQGTGA. CDR3 residues: CASSPQVSGLYNEQFF. The DNA of the CDR3 is TGTGCCAGCAGCCCCCAGGTTAGCGGCTTATACAATGAGCAGTTCTTC. The entire variable domain, with the rest obtained from reference TRBV7-3 and TRBJ2-1, is as follows: GAGVSQTPSNKVTEKGKYVELRCDPISGHTALYWYRQSLGQGPEFLIYFQGTGAADDSGLPNDRFFAVRPEGSVSTLKIQRTERGDSAVYLCASSPQVSGLYNEQFFGPGTRLTVL.

The rearrangement links TRBV5-1 to TRBJ2-3; possible D gene TRBD1, 6 bases. The CDR3 spans 17 residues. Germline-derived CDR1 and CDR2 are SGHRS and YFSETQ. V lost 0 bases and J 8 bases, leaving 22 bases between the germline ends. CDR3 nucleotides: TGCGCCAGCAGCTTGGCCAATGAGAGGGGGTCATCTGGTACGCAGTATTTT. Protein: CASSLANERGSSGTQYF.

Here the CDR3 reads CASSPARRGGRETQYF. The CDR3 DNA sequence: TGTGCCAGCAGCCCGGCCAGGCGGGGGGGTCGAGAGACCCAGTACTTC. The chain couples TRBV9 to TRBJ2-5, with TRBD2 matching over 9 bases. CDR1 and CDR2 (germline): SGDLS, YYNGEE. The CDR3 is made up of 16 amino acids. J lost 4 bases, V lost 4 bases, and 11 bases had no gene match.

The chain combines TRBV30 with TRBJ1-6; 8 nucleotides match TRBD1. Trimming removed 5 bases from V and 9 bases from J; junction bases left unmatched: 12. The CDR3 sequence is 15 residues long. Per the germline V gene, CDR1 is GTSNPN and CDR2 is SVGIG (reference sequence). The CDR3 sequence: CAWWNRGFRGSPLHF. CDR3 coding DNA: TGTGCCTGGTGGAACAGGGGGTTCAGAGGTTCACCCCTCCACTTT.

V gene TRBV11-3 combines with J gene TRBJ2-1; weak D call: TRBD1 (6 bases). Germline V CDR1 and CDR2: SGHNT, YENEEA. The CDR3 has 15 residues. V dropped 0 bases and J dropped 6 bases, with 12 bases sitting between them. CDR3 sequence (DNA): TGTGCCAGCAGCTTAGATCGGGCAGGGGCCAATGAGCAGTTCTTC. It codes for CASSLDRAGANEQFF.

This clone was counted a single time. The J gene is TRBJ1-6, the V gene TRBV27; weak D call: TRBD1 (6 bases). V was shortened by 6 bases and J by 7 bases, with 16 bases between the two germline ends. The CDR3 sequence is 15 residues long. Germline V gives CDR1 MNHEY, CDR2 SMNVEV (reference sequence). For the CDR3, the DNA is TGTGCCAGCAGCTCACAGGGAAAAGCCAATTCACCCCTCCACTTT. This codes for CASSSQGKANSPLHF.

Regarding this clone: Germline is not matched at one junction end, which may reflect a read error. V is TRBV7-3 and J is TRBJ1-3; no clear D. CDR1 SGHTA and CDR2 FQGTGA come from the germline V gene. This CDR3 is built from 12 residues. CDR3 DNA sequence: TGTGCCAGCAGCTTAACTGGAGACACCATATATTTT. It translates to CASSLTGDTIYF.

The chain recombines TRBV6-5 with TRBJ2-7; TRBD2 matches 7 bases. Germline V gene lookup returns CDR1 MNHEY and CDR2 SVGAGI. The V and J ends lost 7 bases and 4 bases, in that order; junction bases with no gene match: 4. CDR3 length: 12 amino acids. The CDR3 DNA sequence: TGTGCCAGCAAAACGGGGGGATACGAGCAGTACTTC. It codes for CASKTGGYEQYF.

V usage is TRBV12-3 or TRBV12-4 and J usage is TRBJ1-1; D is unresolved. V shed 4 bases and J shed 3 bases, with 9 bases lying between them. The CDR3 is made up of 13 amino acids. CDR3 coding DNA: TGTGCCAGCAGTTCCCCGTTTCACACTGAAGCTTTCTTT. Translation: CASSSPFHTEAFF.

The chain uses TRBV14 and TRBJ2-5; 7 positions agree with TRBD2. V was clipped by 0 bases and J by 5 bases; unmatched bases: 15. Germline V CDR1 and CDR2: SGHDN, FVKESK. This CDR3 has 18 residues. CDR3 nucleotides: TGTGCCAGCAGCCAAGATAGGGGCGGGGGAGACTCCAGGGAGACCCAGTACTTC. Its translation: CASSQDRGGGDSRETQYF.

The chain joins TRBV5-1 to TRBJ2-4; weak D call: TRBD1 (5 bases). This CDR3 has 13 amino acids. The V gene lost 9 bases and the J gene lost 7 bases, with 17 bases spanning the gap. Germline V lookup: CDR1 SGHRS, CDR2 YFSETQ. The CDR3 sequence: CANQHRSNNIQYF. Here the CDR3 DNA reads TGCGCCAACCAACACAGGAGCAATAACATTCAGTACTTC. The full variable domain, its missing parts supplied by reference TRBV5-1 and TRBJ2-4, is KAGVTQTPRYLIKTRGQQVTLSCSPISGHRSVSWYQQTPGQGLQFLFEYFSETQRNKGNFPGRFSGRQFSNSRSEMNVSTLELGDSALYLCANQHRSNNIQYFGAGTRLSVL.

This clone was counted between two and nine times. For the CDR3, the DNA is TGTGCCAGCAGGGGAGTTAAGGTGAACACTGAAGCTTTCTTT. Amino acid sequence: CASRGVKVNTEAFF. The gene calls are TRBV6-5 and TRBJ1-1; D remains unclear. The germline V gene has CDR1 MNHEY and CDR2 SVGAGI. This CDR3 has 14 amino acids. V shed 6 bases and J shed 0 bases, with 11 bases lying between them.